What follows is one TCR beta chain and its context. Antigen unknown. This sample is drawn from a study of CD8+CD57+ T cells in acquired aplastic anemia. Study observations and caveats: Any difference that existed in CD8+ Simpson's diversity between patients and controls was not significant. Patients and controls shared around 30 CD8+ CDR3 sequences.

TCR beta VDJ and CDR3 were profiled, and genomic DNA was the template. Each CDR3 protein is one row after TCRdb ran MiXCR on the reads. The sample lists a few hundred thousand distinct CDR3 sequences, approximately 70% seen once, with 4% in the top ten. CDR1 and CDR2 (germline): LNHDA, SQIVND (reference sequence). CDR3 size: 17 residues. V lost 11 bases and J lost 1; bases outside the gene matches: 15. This sequence originates from a human donor in good health, serving as a control. The chain has TRBV19 and TRBJ1-1; 11 bases fit TRBD1. Sample: sorted CD4+, CD8+, or CD8+CD57+ T cells (not recorded which) from PBMCs. As DNA, the CDR3 is TGTGCCGGTACCGAACTTGGACAGGGGGCAGGGAACACTGAAGCTTTCTTT. As protein: CAGTELGQGAGNTEAFF.